The 32 T cell receptor beta chains in this list originate from one sample, sequenced in a study of shared clonotypes between healthy human individuals. Sequencing used immunoSEQ multiplex PCR; TCRdb keeps in-frame clones, though not all of them. The repertoire holds 1.5 million to 1.9 million clones, with approximately 98% as singletons. Source material: naive CD4+ T cells sorted from blood. Subset given: CD45RA+ positively selected. These receptor sequences come from a man under 40 in good health.

The chain's CDR3 is CASSLGVGKETQYF. The CDR3 region has the DNA TGTGCCAGCAGCTTAGGTGTCGGGAAAGAGACCCAGTACTTC. The chain links TRBV7-8 to TRBJ2-5, with TRBD2 as a possible D gene (5 bases). Germline assignment: CDR1 SGHVS and CDR2 FQNEAQ. The CDR3 length is 14 residues. V was shortened by 1 base and J by 3 bases, with 9 bases between the two germline ends. Filled out from reference TRBV7-8 and TRBJ2-5, the complete variable domain reads GAGVSQSPRYKVAKRGQDVALRCDPISGHVSLFWYQQALGQGPEFLTYFQNEAQLDKSGLPSDRFFAERPEGSVSTLKIQRTQQEDSAVYLCASSLGVGKETQYFGPGTRLLVL.

The chain is built from TRBV5-1 and TRBJ1-1; tentatively, D is TRBD1 (5 bases). There are 15 residues in the CDR3. Germline V gene lookup returns CDR1 SGHRS and CDR2 YFSETQ. V was pared by 3 bases and J by 9 bases, with 21 bases between. This CDR3 is CASSWGTEGVDQAFF. The CDR3 region has the DNA TGCGCCAGCAGCTGGGGGACGGAGGGCGTGGATCAAGCTTTCTTT.

The chain joins TRBV4-2 to TRBJ1-5, with 7 positions matching TRBD1. Germline trimming cut 1 base from V and 2 bases from J; bases unmatched to any gene: 11. CDR1 and CDR2 (germline): LGHNA, YNFKEQ. The CDR3 loop spans 18 amino acids. Here the CDR3 reads CASSQASPGGVGNQPQHF. DNA of the CDR3: TGTGCCAGCAGCCAAGCCTCTCCAGGGGGTGTCGGCAATCAGCCCCAGCATTTT.

The rearrangement uses TRBV5-1 and TRBJ2-5, with D perhaps TRBD1 or TRBD2 (6 bases each). The CDR3 runs to 16 residues. CDR1 is SGHRS and CDR2 is YFSETQ in the germline V gene. Trimming took off 4 bases at V and 5 bases at J, with 21 bases between the two ends. CDR3: CASSPPKGGEGETQYF. CDR3 DNA sequence: TGCGCCAGCAGCCCCCCCAAGGGGGGCGAGGGGGAGACCCAGTACTTC.

To note about this clone: Other nucleotide sequences in the sample specify the same CDR3. This chain joins TRBV5-1 and TRBJ2-5; D is uncertain. The V gene lost 0 bases and the J gene lost 1 base, with 4 bases spanning the gap. Germline V gene data show CDR1 as SGHRS and CDR2 as YFSETQ. The CDR3 runs 13 residues. The chain's CDR3 is CASSLGGQETQYF. Written as DNA, the CDR3 is TGCGCCAGCAGCTTGGGGGGCCAAGAGACCCAGTACTTC.

On this clone itself: This CDR3 is also generated by other DNA sequences in the sample. CDR3 coding DNA: TGTGCCAGCAGCGTAGCCAGCTCTGGAAACACCATATATTTT. This encodes CASSVASSGNTIYF. This rearrangement joins TRBV9 to TRBJ1-3; D is unclear. CDR3 length: 14 amino acids. Germline V gives CDR1 SGDLS, CDR2 YYNGEE. V lost 0 bases and J 0 bases, leaving 4 bases between the germline ends.

The genes are TRBV29-1 and TRBJ1-5; D may be TRBD1 (6 bases). CDR1 is SQVTM, CDR2 ANQGSEA, per germline. V gave up 6 bases and J gave up 7 bases, with 16 bases separating them. This CDR3 has 13 amino acids. The chain's CDR3 is CSVSGTTRQPQHF. The CDR3 bases are TGCAGCGTATCCGGGACAACCCGCCAGCCCCAGCATTTT.

V is TRBV2 and J is TRBJ2-3, with 8 bases identical to TRBD1. V shed 4 bases and J 2 bases; nucleotides not matched to a gene: 5. The CDR3 contains 15 residues. Per germline, CDR1 SNHLY and CDR2 FYNNEI. The DNA for the CDR3 is TGTGCCAGCAGTGTTGAGACAGGGGACACAGATACGCAGTATTTT. Its translation is CASSVETGDTDTQYF.

This chain joins TRBV5-1 and TRBJ2-1; possible D gene TRBD2, 5 bases. V dropped 5 bases and J dropped 1 base, with 19 bases sitting between them. This CDR3 has 17 residues. Germline values: CDR1 SGHRS, CDR2 YFSETQ. DNA for the CDR3: TGCGCCAGCAGTTTGACCCCCTCAGCGGTATCCTACAATGAGCAGTTCTTC. It encodes CASSLTPSAVSYNEQFF.

This chain links TRBV28 with TRBJ2-1; D is perhaps TRBD2 (6 bases). The CDR3 extends over 14 amino acids. Germline V gene lookup returns CDR1 MDHEN and CDR2 SYDVKM. Trimming removed 10 bases at V and 7 bases at J, with 20 bases between. The CDR3 DNA reads as TGTGCCACGAGTGCGGGATCGGCAATGAATGAGCAGTTCTTC. The encoded protein is CATSAGSAMNEQFF.

The gene calls are TRBV9 and TRBJ2-3; D is possibly TRBD2 (6 bases). Between the trimmed V and J ends, which lost 7 bases and 0 bases, there was a span of 15 bases. The germline CDR1 and CDR2 sequences are SGDLS and YYNGEE. CDR3 length: 15 amino acids. The CDR3 DNA sequence: TGTGCCAGCGCAGGCGGGAAACTCAGCACAGATACGCAGTATTTT. Its translation: CASAGGKLSTDTQYF.

This chain uses TRBV5-1 with TRBJ2-2; tentatively, D is TRBD1 (6 bases). Germline V gene sequence: CDR1 SGHRS, CDR2 YFSETQ. Between the trimmed V and J ends, which lost 4 bases and 1 base, there was a span of 14 bases. The CDR3 runs 16 residues. The CDR3 is CASSARTDENTGELFF. The CDR3 DNA reads as TGCGCCAGCAGCGCCAGGACAGACGAGAACACCGGGGAGCTGTTTTTT.

The rearrangement joins TRBV19 to TRBJ2-3; 8 positions match TRBD2. Germline V gene data show CDR1 as LNHDA and CDR2 as SQIVND (reference sequence). The CDR3 sequence is 17 residues long. With V trimmed by 5 bases and J by 7 bases, 17 bases remained unmatched. CDR3 bases: TGTGCCAGTAGTTTACTTCCGGGACTAGGTTCGGGAAATACGCAGTATTTT. Encoded protein: CASSLLPGLGSGNTQYF.

J is TRBJ2-3 and V is TRBV28; D is unresolved. The CDR3 totals 15 residues. V lost 2 bases to trimming and J lost 1 base, with 10 bases between them. CDR1 and CDR2 from the germline V gene are MDHEN and SYDVKM. DNA of the CDR3: TGTGCCAGCAGTTTAGGGGTTTTAGGCACAGATACGCAGTATTTT. Protein: CASSLGVLGTDTQYF.

Concerning this clone: This sample includes further DNA sequences coding for the same CDR3. The gene calls are TRBV19 and TRBJ1-2; D call uncertain. CDR1 is LNHDA, CDR2 SQIVND, per germline (reference sequence). Trimming pared 7 bases from V and 5 bases from J, leaving 11 bases between. This CDR3 has 12 amino acids. Written as DNA, the CDR3 is TGTGCCAGTAAGAGGGTCGATTATGGCTACACCTTC. It translates to CASKRVDYGYTF.

The rearrangement links TRBV28 to TRBJ2-3, with D possibly being TRBD1 or TRBD2 (5 bases each). V gave up 4 bases and J gave up 2 bases, with 16 bases separating them. The CDR3 runs 16 residues. Germline V gene data show CDR1 as MDHEN and CDR2 as SYDVKM. The CDR3 protein is CASSSIGDRDTDTQYF. For the CDR3, the DNA is TGTGCCAGCAGTTCGATCGGGGACCGGGACACAGATACGCAGTATTTT.

This clone occurred once. The chain links TRBV14 to TRBJ2-1; D not certain. Germline V CDR1 and CDR2: SGHDN, FVKESK. V gave up 4 bases and J gave up 8 bases, with 18 bases separating them. CDR3 length: 15 amino acids. CDR3 DNA: TGTGCCAGCAGCCGCAACCTCAACCCAGCCCATGAGCAGTTCTTC. The encoded protein is CASSRNLNPAHEQFF.

The chain is built from TRBV5-1 and TRBJ2-1, with a weak D call TRBD2 (6 bases). Trimming stripped 0 bases from V and 10 bases from J, with 17 bases between. Germline V CDR1 and CDR2: SGHRS, YFSETQ. CDR3 length: 15 amino acids. The CDR3 DNA sequence: TGCGCCAGCAGCTTGGCCCTGACGGGAGTGGTCGAGCAGTTCTTC. The encoded protein is CASSLALTGVVEQFF.

This clone was seen just once. This chain uses TRBV9 with TRBJ2-1; D is uncertain. The germline V gene has CDR1 SGDLS and CDR2 YYNGEE. With 2 bases removed from V and 1 base from J, the gap between germline ends came to 13 bases. The CDR3 has 16 residues. This CDR3 reads CASSVTESPSYNEQFF. DNA for the CDR3: TGTGCCAGCAGCGTTACGGAGTCCCCTTCCTACAATGAGCAGTTCTTC. The full variable domain, in which reference TRBV9 and TRBJ2-1 provide the parts outside the CDR3, is DSGVTQTPKHLITATGQRVTLRCSPRSGDLSVYWYQQSLDQGLQFLIQYYNGEERAKGNILERFSAQQFPDLHSELNLSSLELGDSALYFCASSVTESPSYNEQFFGPGTRLTVL.

The table lists this clone with a few counts. This chain uses TRBV5-1 with TRBJ2-5, with D possibly matching TRBD2 (5 bases). V gave up 2 bases and J gave up 0 bases, with 8 bases separating them. The CDR3 has 14 residues. Germline values: CDR1 SGHRS, CDR2 YFSETQ. DNA of the CDR3: TGCGCCAGCAGCTTTCGGGAATACCAAGAGACCCAGTACTTC. Amino acids: CASSFREYQETQYF. Full variable domain (rest looked up from reference TRBV5-1 and TRBJ2-5): KAGVTQTPRYLIKTRGQQVTLSCSPISGHRSVSWYQQTPGQGLQFLFEYFSETQRNKGNFPGRFSGRQFSNSRSEMNVSTLELGDSALYLCASSFREYQETQYFGPGTRLLVL.

The chain uses TRBV2 and TRBJ2-2; D unresolved. CDR1 is SNHLY, CDR2 FYNNEI, per germline. CDR3 length: 14 residues. The V end lost 4 bases, the J end lost 2 bases, and 8 bases lay between the germline ends. This chain's CDR3 is CASSVVPNTGELFF. In nucleotides, the CDR3 is TGTGCCAGCAGTGTGGTACCTAACACCGGGGAGCTGTTTTTT. Together with reference TRBV2 and TRBJ2-2, the CDR3 gives the full variable domain: EPEVTQTPSHQVTQMGQEVILRCVPISNHLYFYWYRQILGQKVEFLVSFYNNEISEKSEIFDDQFSVERPDGSNFTLKIRSTKLEDSAMYFCASSVVPNTGELFFGEGSRLTVL.

CDR3 protein: CASSVIAPNTGELFF. Here the CDR3 DNA reads TGTGCCAGCAGTGTAATAGCGCCGAACACCGGGGAGCTGTTTTTT. The V and J genes are TRBV28 and TRBJ2-2, with a weak D call TRBD2 (5 bases). Germline values: CDR1 MDHEN, CDR2 SYDVKM. V lost 5 bases, J lost 0 bases, and 10 bases lay in between. The CDR3 spans 15 residues.

V usage is TRBV15 and J usage is TRBJ2-1; possible D gene TRBD1, 6 bases. The CDR3 has 16 amino acids. The V gene's germline CDR1 is LNHNV and CDR2 YYDKDF (reference sequence). Trimming took 2 bases from V and 0 from J, leaving 11 bases between them. Here the CDR3 reads CATSRNKGGSYNEQFF. CDR3 nucleotides: TGTGCCACCAGCAGAAATAAAGGGGGCTCCTACAATGAGCAGTTCTTC.

As for this clone: This sample includes further DNA sequences coding for the same CDR3. J is TRBJ2-7 and V is TRBV2, with 11 bases fitting TRBD1. CDR1 is SNHLY and CDR2 is FYNNEI in the germline V gene. The CDR3 has 15 amino acids. Losses at the gene ends were 1 base for V and 3 bases for J; bases not matched to a gene: 2. CDR3 amino acids: CASSEGGTGGYEQYF. As DNA, the CDR3 is TGTGCCAGCAGTGAAGGGGGGACAGGGGGCTACGAGCAGTACTTC.

The gene calls are TRBV10-1 and TRBJ2-3; D possibly uses TRBD1 or TRBD2 (5 bases each). The germline gives CDR1 WNHNN, CDR2 SYGVQD (reference sequence). Trimming removed 6 bases from V and 6 bases from J, with 13 bases in between. CDR3 length: 13 residues. For the CDR3, the DNA is TGCGCCAGCAGGAGGGACGTTTCCGATACGCAGTATTTT. This encodes CASRRDVSDTQYF.

DNA for the CDR3: TGTGCCAGTAGTATAGGGGTGAAACCCGGGGATGAGCAGTTCTTC. It codes for CASSIGVKPGDEQFF. The chain employs TRBV19 and TRBJ2-1; possibly TRBD2 for D (5 bases). With 1 base removed from V and 8 bases from J, the gap between germline ends came to 15 bases. This CDR3 is built from 15 residues. The germline V gene has CDR1 LNHDA and CDR2 SQIVND (reference sequence). Full variable domain (remainder filled in from reference TRBV19 and TRBJ2-1): DGGITQSPKYLFRKEGQNVTLSCEQNLNHDAMYWYRQDPGQGLRLIYYSQIVNDFQKGDIAEGYSVSREKKESFPLTVTSAQKNPTAFYLCASSIGVKPGDEQFFGPGTRLTVL.

This clone was seen just once. Here the CDR3 reads CASSDRLAELTDTQYF. CDR3 sequence (DNA): TGTGCCAGCAGCGACCGACTAGCGGAGCTCACAGATACGCAGTATTTT. The rearrangement links TRBV7-8 to TRBJ2-3; 9 bases fit TRBD2. The CDR3 covers 16 residues. J was trimmed by 2 bases and V by 5 bases; bases with no gene match: 8. The germline V gene has CDR1 SGHVS and CDR2 FQNEAQ.

V and J are TRBV2 and TRBJ1-1; D may be TRBD1 (6 bases). The CDR3 contains 14 residues. V dropped 5 bases and J dropped 3 bases, with 13 bases sitting between them. The germline gives CDR1 SNHLY, CDR2 FYNNEI. CDR3 in DNA: TGTGCCAGCAGTTTACAGGGATCGGACACTGAAGCTTTCTTT. Protein sequence: CASSLQGSDTEAFF.

The CDR3 spells CASISGTSGTCEQYF. CDR3 in DNA: TGTGCCAGCATCTCCGGGACTAGCGGGACCTGCGAGCAGTACTTC. The genes are TRBV21-1 and TRBJ2-7; the D call TRBD2 from the table was never checked on the DNA. TRBV21-1 is a pseudogene locus. There are 15 residues in the CDR3.

The chain uses TRBV6-1 and TRBJ2-1; D gene uncertain. Germline V gives CDR1 MNHNS, CDR2 SASEGT. This CDR3 has 12 residues. Trimming took off 6 bases at V and 9 bases at J, with 12 bases between the two ends. The CDR3 here is CASRVGLSEQFF. CDR3 in DNA: TGTGCCAGCAGGGTGGGGTTAAGTGAGCAGTTCTTC.

The chain employs TRBV28 and TRBJ2-3; tentatively, D is TRBD2 (6 bases). This CDR3 is 15 amino acids long. Trimming took 3 bases from V and 4 from J, leaving 14 bases between them. Germline V gene lookup returns CDR1 MDHEN and CDR2 SYDVKM. The CDR3 loop is CASSFGTGASDTQYF. In nucleotides, the CDR3 is TGTGCCAGCAGTTTTGGGACGGGAGCGTCAGATACGCAGTATTTT.

Concerning this clone: The same CDR3 arises from other DNA sequences in this sample as well. The rearrangement links TRBV29-1 to TRBJ2-7; tentatively, D is TRBD2 (6 bases). Germline CDR1 and CDR2: SQVTM and ANQGSEA. V lost 5 bases, J lost 3 bases, and 11 bases lay in between. The CDR3 contains 12 residues. CDR3 region: CSVRDSIYEQYF. The CDR3, as DNA: TGCAGCGTTCGGGACTCCATCTACGAGCAGTACTTC.